The clone carrying this TCR beta chain was seen ten or more times. The antigen is not known. Authors of the study amplified TCR beta CDR3 regions from RNA transcripts. The HTBI primer set drove a first-round RT-PCR of the TCR CDR3. TCRdb fed the multiplex PCR reads into MiXCR, producing one record per CDR3 protein. This repertoire shows fewer than 400,000 distinct CDR3 sequences, approximately 14% found once; its top ten account for 25% to 30%. Patients aged 18 to 65 with hyperthyroidism were newly diagnosed, with duration under 2 months. Source material for PBMCs was more than 7.5 ml fresh peripheral blood. This entry is derived from a study of T cells in Graves' hyperthyroidism and ophthalmopathy. Regarding the study as a whole: For ophthalmopathy, model prediction preceded onset by a median 6.5 months. Among clonotypes expanded in thyroid above 0.001, most were also found in blood.

Material: blood. The TCR was taken from a woman between 18 and 29 years old with Graves' hyperthyroidism that later progressed to Graves' ophthalmopathy.

The CDR3 loop reads CSAVSGRVADTQYF. The CDR3 DNA is TGCAGTGCTGTTAGCGGGAGGGTCGCAGATACGCAGTATTTT. The chain has TRBV20-1 and TRBJ2-3; 11 bases are shared with TRBD2. The trim removed 5 bases at V and 4 bases at J, leaving 5 bases unmatched. The CDR3 runs 14 residues. The germline V gene has CDR1 DFQATT and CDR2 SNEGSKA (reference sequence).